A single sample is the source of the 26 T cell receptor beta chains below, sequenced in a study of T cells after posttransplantation cyclophosphamide. Clones were read by immunoSEQ multiplex PCR, and TCRdb kept only the in-frame ones, dropping some. Counted here are about 10,000 clones, about four fifths occurring once; the ten biggest clones make up roughly 15%. Busulfan-fludarabine conditioning, marrow transplant, and cyclophosphamide on days +3 and +4 were administered. The sample was PBMCs, taken roughly 2,000 days after a stem cell transplant with posttransplant cyclophosphamide. The receptors come from a female patient aged 40-50 years who received an allogeneic stem cell transplant from a related donor, was CMV-positive, and had no GVHD. Some T cells may be supplied by the graft donor.

This rearrangement joins TRBV19 to TRBJ2-5; TRBD1 is a possible D gene (5 bases). CDR1 and CDR2 from the germline V gene are LNHDA and SQIVND (reference sequence). There are 15 residues in the CDR3. The germline V and J ends were trimmed by 5 bases and 5 bases, with 18 bases remaining between them. The CDR3 DNA reads TGTGCCAGTAGTTATACCCGGGTTCCAGGGGAGACCCAGTACTTC. Its protein is CASSYTRVPGETQYF.

The chain employs TRBV29-1 and TRBJ2-2; weak D call: TRBD1 (5 bases). The CDR3 is 13 residues long. Per the germline V gene, CDR1 is SQVTM and CDR2 is ANQGSEA. V shed 6 bases and J shed 1 base, with 9 bases lying between them. This CDR3 reads CSVMTENTGELFF. The CDR3 DNA is TGCAGCGTAATGACAGAGAACACCGGGGAGCTGTTTTTT.

This clone was seen only once. The genes are TRBV27 and TRBJ2-7; the D gene is possibly TRBD1 (7 bases). Per germline, CDR1 MNHEY and CDR2 SMNVEV (reference sequence). The CDR3 totals 16 residues. V lost 3 bases and J 3 bases, leaving 18 bases between the germline ends. The CDR3 coding sequence is TGTGCCAGCAGTTTCCGGGGGACAGAGCCATTCTACGAGCAGTACTTC. Protein: CASSFRGTEPFYEQYF.

V gene TRBV18 combines with J gene TRBJ2-1, with a possible D match to TRBD2 (6 bases). Trimming left V 4 bases short and J 0 bases short, with 16 bases between. The CDR3 has 17 residues. The V gene's germline CDR1 is KGHSH and CDR2 LQKENI. The chain's CDR3 is CASSLASAISSYNEQFF. The CDR3 DNA reads as TGTGCCAGCTCACTCGCTAGCGCTATTAGCTCCTACAATGAGCAGTTCTTC.

The rearrangement links TRBV4-1 to TRBJ2-3; D gene uncertain. Germline CDR1 is MGHRA and CDR2 is YSYEKL. V was pared by 0 bases and J by 1 base, with 11 bases between. The CDR3 contains 16 residues. The CDR3 DNA reads as TGCGCCAGCAGCCAAGAGCCTACTCCCCGCACAGATACGCAGTATTTT. Translating gives CASSQEPTPRTDTQYF.

This chain joins TRBV20-1 and TRBJ1-2, with D perhaps matching TRBD1 (5 bases). The V and J ends lost 4 bases and 7 bases respectively, with 10 bases between them. The CDR3 has 11 amino acids. Germline CDR1 reads DFQATT; CDR2 reads SNEGSKA (reference sequence). The DNA for the CDR3 is TGCAGTGCTACGACAGCCCCTGGCTACACCTTC. Translating it yields CSATTAPGYTF.

The gene calls are TRBV7-9 and TRBJ2-6; D is ambiguous. Per the germline V gene, CDR1 is SEHNR and CDR2 is FQNEAQ (reference sequence). The V end lost 2 bases, the J end lost 0 bases, and 11 bases lay between the germline ends. This CDR3 spans 17 amino acids. CDR3 sequence reads: CASSLRARSSGANVLTF. CDR3 nucleotide sequence: TGTGCCAGCAGCTTACGTGCGCGATCCTCTGGGGCCAACGTCCTGACTTTC.

V usage is TRBV27 and J usage is TRBJ2-7, with D unclear. V was pared by 5 bases and J by 5 bases, with 16 bases between. This CDR3 is built from 14 residues. Germline CDR1 MNHEY, CDR2 SMNVEV (reference sequence). The chain's CDR3 is CASSLNGGGDEQYF. CDR3 coding DNA: TGTGCCAGCAGTCTCAACGGTGGCGGAGACGAGCAGTACTTC.

The rearrangement joins TRBV5-1 to TRBJ1-1; 7 bases are shared with TRBD1. Germline assignment: CDR1 SGHRS and CDR2 YFSETQ. The junction had 11 bases not matched to a gene; V was cut back by 4 bases and J by 5 bases. The CDR3 is 15 residues long. The CDR3 DNA follows: TGCGCCAGCAGCCTCGACAGGGTAAGACGGACTGAAGCTTTCTTT. The encoded protein is CASSLDRVRRTEAFF.

V usage is TRBV4-1 and J usage is TRBJ1-3, with 7 bases fitting TRBD1. Germline lookup yields CDR1 MGHRA and CDR2 YSYEKL. CDR3 length: 16 amino acids. J was trimmed by 8 bases and V by 0 bases; bases with no gene match: 10. The CDR3 DNA sequence: TGCGCCAGCAGCCAAGATTGGCAGGGGGGTATAGACACCATATATTTT. Encoded protein: CASSQDWQGGIDTIYF.

This clone appeared a few times. V gene TRBV6-1 combines with J gene TRBJ1-6; TRBD1 matches 10 bases. Unmatched junction bases numbered 7, after V lost 7 bases and J lost 10 bases. CDR3 length equals 14 residues. Germline CDR1 and CDR2: MNHNS and SASEGT. CDR3: CASISRDRGSPLHF. The CDR3, as DNA: TGTGCCAGCATCAGCCGGGACAGGGGATCACCCCTCCACTTT.

This clone was recorded only once. V gene TRBV5-1 combines with J gene TRBJ1-1; weak D call: TRBD1 (5 bases). The CDR3 has 14 residues. The germline V gene encodes CDR1 SGHRS and CDR2 YFSETQ. The V gene lost 5 bases and the J gene lost 4 bases, with 15 bases spanning the gap. CDR3 amino acids: CASSSFGGGTEAFF. The CDR3, as DNA: TGCGCCAGCAGTTCGTTCGGGGGGGGCACTGAAGCTTTCTTT.

CDR3 sequence: CASRSQLAGGTNYGYTF. The CDR3 DNA reads TGTGCCAGCAGATCCCAGCTTGCAGGGGGAACTAACTATGGCTACACCTTC. The genes are TRBV7-2 and TRBJ1-2; TRBD1 matches 7 bases. The CDR3 length is 17 residues. CDR1 and CDR2 from the germline V gene are SGHTA and FQGNSA. J gave up 0 bases and V 6 bases, and 13 bases lay outside the gene matches.

The V call is TRBV28, the J call TRBJ1-2; 7 nucleotides match TRBD1. The J segment lost 6 bases and the V segment lost 6 bases, leaving 10 bases of the junction unmatched. Germline V gene sequence: CDR1 MDHEN, CDR2 SYDVKM. This CDR3 is 14 amino acids long. CDR3 in DNA: TGTGCCAGCAGACGCTCAGGGGGTTTGGATGGCTACACCTTC. It encodes CASRRSGGLDGYTF.

The chain is built from TRBV7-9 and TRBJ2-2; 7 positions match TRBD1. The germline V gene encodes CDR1 SEHNR and CDR2 FQNEAQ (reference sequence). The CDR3 runs to 17 residues. Unmatched junction bases numbered 7, after V lost 3 bases and J lost 0 bases. CDR3 region: CASSFEQGQTNTGELFF. The CDR3 DNA sequence: TGTGCCAGCAGCTTTGAGCAGGGACAGACGAACACCGGGGAGCTGTTTTTT.

This clone was counted between two and nine times. This rearrangement joins TRBV18 to TRBJ1-6, with D possibly being TRBD1 (5 bases). Trimming pared 2 bases from V and 15 bases from J, leaving 14 bases between. Germline V gene lookup returns CDR1 KGHSH and CDR2 LQKENI. The CDR3 contains 13 residues. The CDR3 loop reads CASSPRGPESLHF. CDR3 in DNA: TGTGCCAGCTCACCAAGGGGCCCCGAAAGCCTCCACTTT.

The gene calls are TRBV7-3 and TRBJ1-2; a possible D gene is TRBD1 (5 bases). V gave up 2 bases and J gave up 3 bases, with 13 bases separating them. Germline CDR1 reads SGHTA; CDR2 reads FQGTGA. The CDR3 sequence is 15 residues long. CDR3 protein: CASSLLRVPYYGYTF. The CDR3 nucleotides read TGTGCCAGCAGCTTACTCAGGGTCCCTTACTATGGCTACACCTTC.

This clone was seen more than once but under ten times. The V and J genes are TRBV18 and TRBJ2-7; D is uncertain. The germline V gene encodes CDR1 KGHSH and CDR2 LQKENI. Trimming shortened V by 2 bases and J by 2 bases, and 13 bases separated the two germline ends. CDR3 length: 15 amino acids. The CDR3 here is CASSPSVGSAYEQYF. The CDR3 bases are TGTGCCAGCTCACCAAGTGTTGGCAGCGCCTACGAGCAGTACTTC.

The chain links TRBV6-1 to TRBJ1-4; 8 positions match TRBD1. CDR1 MNHNS and CDR2 SASEGT come from the germline V gene. Trimming removed 6 bases from V and 3 bases from J; junction bases left unmatched: 6. This CDR3 region has 15 residues. CDR3 sequence: CASRVRQGSNEKLFF. CDR3 nucleotides: TGTGCCAGCAGGGTCCGACAGGGGTCTAATGAAAAACTGTTTTTT.

This chain joins TRBV28 and TRBJ2-2, with 10 bases matching TRBD2. This CDR3 is 16 amino acids long. Germline CDR1 is MDHEN and CDR2 is SYDVKM. V gave up 7 bases and J gave up 4 bases; unmatched junction bases: 9. The CDR3 protein is CASTLAERGGTGELFF. The CDR3 nucleotides are TGTGCCAGCACCCTCGCCGAGCGGGGGGGCACCGGGGAGCTGTTTTTT.

The rearrangement joins TRBV4-1 to TRBJ2-3; TRBD2 matches at 16 bases. Per the germline V gene, CDR1 is MGHRA and CDR2 is YSYEKL. The CDR3 totals 19 residues. The V segment lost 3 bases and the J segment 2 bases; nucleotides outside the gene matches: 8. CDR3 DNA sequence: TGCGCCAGCAGCCACCCGGGACTAGCGGGGGGGTACGACACAGATACGCAGTATTTT. It codes for CASSHPGLAGGYDTDTQYF.

CDR3 region: CASSPQGASGANVLTF. In DNA, the CDR3 is TGTGCCAGTAGCCCACAGGGGGCTTCAGGGGCCAACGTCCTGACTTTC. V gene TRBV19 combines with J gene TRBJ2-6; TRBD1 agrees at 9 bases. From germline, CDR1 is LNHDA and CDR2 SQIVND (reference sequence). V lost 6 bases, J lost 4 bases, and 7 bases stayed unmatched. CDR3 length: 16 residues.

J is TRBJ1-6 and V is TRBV10-2; 7 nucleotides agree with TRBD1. Germline V gene sequence: CDR1 WSHSY, CDR2 SAAADI. The CDR3 has 15 amino acids. V gave up 6 bases and J gave up 0 bases; unmatched junction bases: 2. The CDR3 bases are TGCGCCAGCAGGACAGGGAGCTCCTATAATTCACCCCTCCACTTT. Translation gives CASRTGSSYNSPLHF.

The rearrangement links TRBV21-1 to TRBJ2-7; the table's D gene call, TRBD2, was not cross checked with the DNA. TRBV21-1 is a pseudogene segment. The CDR3 spans 22 residues. This chain's CDR3 is CAPAPGGTGPRRASQLCREQYF. CDR3 nucleotide sequence: TGTGCCCCGGCACCGGGGGGCACCGGTCCACGTCGTGCGAGTCAGTTGTGTCGCGAGCAGTACTTC.

The chain combines TRBV6-6 with TRBJ1-5; D gene ambiguous. V shed 10 bases and J shed 4 bases, with 14 bases lying between them. The CDR3 is 13 residues long. Germline V lookup: CDR1 MNHNY, CDR2 SVGAGI (reference sequence). The CDR3: CATHRTVNQPQHF. The CDR3 coding sequence is TGTGCCACCCACCGCACGGTAAATCAGCCCCAGCATTTT.

This chain links TRBV5-1 with TRBJ2-3; TRBD2 matches at 9 bases. Germline CDR1 SGHRS, CDR2 YFSETQ. The V segment lost 0 bases and the J segment 2 bases; nucleotides outside the gene matches: 7. This CDR3 region has 17 residues. The CDR3 DNA reads TGCGCCAGCAGCTTGGTCCCTAGCGGGGTTATCACAGATACGCAGTATTTT. As protein: CASSLVPSGVITDTQYF.